The clone carrying this T cell receptor (beta chain) has a handful of counts. Its antigen is undetermined. The sample originates from a study of T-cell reconstitution after alpha-beta-depleted transplantation in children. Findings and limits, study-wide: The study reportedly traced alpha-beta T cells about two months after transplant to several hundred expanded graft clones. The study traced high day-60 TCRbeta diversity in some patients to surviving recipient T cells and thymic progenitors. Newly generated T cells supplied most T-cell counts and diversity one year post-transplant.

Trimming stripped 4 bases from V and 2 bases from J, with 19 bases between. Germline CDR1 reads MGHRA; CDR2 reads YSYEKL. The CDR3 spans 17 residues. For TCRbeta, the library was prepared with unique molecular identifiers. TCRdb re-called the PCR reads through MiXCR, storing one row per CDR3 protein. Among about 980,000 distinct CDR3 sequences listed, about 30% were seen once. The sequencing here drew on PBMCs, mostly from graft donor cells, taken 360 days after TCRalphabeta/CD19-depleted stem cell transplant. J is TRBJ2-3 and V is TRBV4-1; D is unclear. This TCR came from a boy under two years old who had a stem cell transplant for SCID, so the T cells may come from the graft donor. CDR3 region: CASSPIHWAGTTDTQYF. For the CDR3, the DNA is TGCGCCAGCAGCCCCATTCATTGGGCAGGTACCACAGATACGCAGTATTTT.